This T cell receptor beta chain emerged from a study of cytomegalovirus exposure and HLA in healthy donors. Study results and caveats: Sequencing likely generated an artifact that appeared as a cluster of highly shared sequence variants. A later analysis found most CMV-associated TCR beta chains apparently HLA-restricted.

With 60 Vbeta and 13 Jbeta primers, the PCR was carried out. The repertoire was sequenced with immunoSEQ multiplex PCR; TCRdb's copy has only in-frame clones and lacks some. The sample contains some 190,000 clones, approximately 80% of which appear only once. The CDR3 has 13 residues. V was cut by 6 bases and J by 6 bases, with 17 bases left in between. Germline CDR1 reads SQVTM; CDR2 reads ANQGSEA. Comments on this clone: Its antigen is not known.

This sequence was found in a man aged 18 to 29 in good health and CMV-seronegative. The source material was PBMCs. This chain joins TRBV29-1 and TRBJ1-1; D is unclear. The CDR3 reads CSVASVMGSEAFF. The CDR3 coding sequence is TGCAGCGTAGCCAGCGTGATGGGTTCTGAAGCTTTCTTT.